The clone carrying this T cell receptor (beta chain) was counted a few times. This sample is part of a study of blood T cells in healthy people across ages. CDR3 length: 15 residues. V dropped 5 bases and J dropped 0 bases, with 14 bases sitting between them. Looked up from germline, CDR1 is MNHEY and CDR2 is SMNVEV (reference sequence). For the second PCR, which ran for about 6 to 11 cycles, a sample-barcoded 5' primer and a J-beta primer mix were used. In TCRdb, the 5' RACE reads were re-called with MiXCR into one record per CDR3 protein. The repertoire holds 1.2 million to 1.5 million distinct CDR3 sequences, with around 39% as singletons.

The TCR originated in a woman aged 18-29 years in good health. The V call is TRBV27, the J call TRBJ2-7, with a tentative D call TRBD1 (6 bases). Sequenced: blood. CDR3 in DNA: TGTGCCAGCAGTGCCACAGGGTACAACTCCTACGAGCAGTACTTC. Translation: CASSATGYNSYEQYF.